This T cell receptor (beta chain) was sequenced in a study of somatic mutations in cytotoxic T cells in rheumatoid arthritis. The table came from immunoSEQ multiplex PCR; TCRdb's copy has only in-frame clones and leaves some out. The sample records 13,000 or so clones, more than 60% being singletons. Germline assignment: CDR1 KGHSY and CDR2 FQNENV. V was cut by 3 bases and J by 6 bases, with 12 bases left in between. The CDR3 loop spans 14 amino acids. The gene calls are TRBV16 and TRBJ1-5, with D possibly TRBD1 on 6 matching bases. The receptor's source is an adult with rheumatoid arthritis. The sample was CD8+ T cells sorted from blood. The CDR3 spells CASSQTGWVQPQHF. CDR3 nucleotides: TGTGCCAGCAGCCAGACAGGTTGGGTTCAGCCCCAGCATTTT. The variable domain in full, completed from reference TRBV16 and TRBJ1-5, reads GEEVAQTPKHLVRGEGQKAKLYCAPIKGHSYVFWYQQVLKNEFKFLISFQNENVFDETGMPKERFSAKCLPNSPCSLEIQATKLEDSAVYFCASSQTGWVQPQHFGDGTRLSIL.